The present entry profiles one T cell receptor beta chain with its context. Naive CD8 cells, CD45RO-negative and positively selected for CCR7, excluded terminally differentiated effector memory CD45RA+ cells. The record originates from a study of shared clonotypes between healthy human individuals. Trimming shortened V by 3 bases and J by 0 bases, and 15 bases separated the two germline ends. This CDR3 has 16 residues. CDR1 and CDR2 from the germline V gene are MGHRA and YSYEKL. Method: immunoSEQ multiplex PCR; TCRdb's copy keeps in-frame clones and lacks some. Of about 2.1 million clones in the sample, approximately 92% were seen once.

This sequence joins TRBV4-1 and TRBJ2-7; D is possibly TRBD2 (6 bases). The sequence was collected from a man between 18 and 35 years old in good health. Some clones in this sample may be carry-over from other donors' samples. Sequenced sample: naive CD8+ T cells from PBMCs. CDR3 nucleotide sequence: TGCGCCAGCAGCCATTCCAGCGGAGGGAGCTCCTACGAGCAGTACTTC. Amino acids: CASSHSSGGSSYEQYF.